This passage covers 28 T cell receptor beta chains from one sample sequenced in a study of tumor-infiltrating lymphocytes in primary liver carcinoma. Using a constant-region primer together with ProtoScript II reverse transcriptase, TCR beta cDNA was made from roughly 500 ng of total RNA. Amplification in three nested multiplex PCR rounds with slightly modified ARM-PCR gave rise to TCR beta libraries. The opening two PCR rounds, 10 cycles each, paired TRBV1-TRBV30 forward primers with a C-beta reverse primer. TCRdb passed the multiplex PCR reads through MiXCR, listing each CDR3 protein once. The data hold about 59,000 distinct CDR3 sequences, with less than 75% observed a single time. Co-extraction yielded RNA and DNA from roughly 21-30 mg of unsorted bulk tissue. The source material was liver tumor tissue from sampling region 2. Specified subset: tumor region T2, inferior pole. Receptor source: a man aged 35-49 years with primary liver carcinoma and hepatitis B virus infection.

Regarding this clonotype: The junction does not match germline at one end; this may be a read error. This chain joins TRBV6-2 or TRBV6-3 and TRBJ2-4, with TRBD1 as a possible D gene (6 bases). Looked up from germline, CDR1 is MNHEY and CDR2 is SVGEGT. CDR3 length equals 15 residues. CDR3 protein: CASSPGTTTKSIQNF. CDR3 DNA: TGTGCCAGCAGCCCCGGGACAACTACCAAAAGCATTCAGAACTTC.

The chain carries TRBV28 and TRBJ2-1; 10 bases fit TRBD1. Germline loops: CDR1 MDHEN, CDR2 SYDVKM. This CDR3 region has 15 residues. After removal of 7 bases from V and 3 bases from J, the junction contained 6 bases not matched to a gene. The CDR3 sequence is CASIPGQGVYNEQFF. The CDR3 DNA reads TGTGCCAGCATCCCAGGACAGGGGGTCTACAATGAGCAGTTCTTC.

The genes are TRBV4-2 and TRBJ1-2; D remains ambiguous. The ends were cut back, 0 bases at V and 2 bases at J, with 10 bases in the middle. The V gene's germline CDR1 is LGHNA and CDR2 YNFKEQ. This CDR3 region has 15 residues. The CDR3 bases are TGTGCCAGCAGCCAAGATCGTCAAAGGAACTATGGCTACACCTTC. It yields the protein CASSQDRQRNYGYTF.

This sequence joins TRBV6-5 and TRBJ2-7; a possible D gene is TRBD1 (6 bases). Germline loops: CDR1 MNHEY, CDR2 SVGAGI. V lost 10 bases and J 8 bases, leaving 24 bases between the germline ends. The CDR3 spans 14 residues. Here the CDR3 reads CANRLNRVAYKQYF. CDR3 sequence (DNA): TGTGCCAACAGGCTAAACAGGGTGGCGTACAAGCAGTACTTC.

This clonotype was detected only once. The junction shows a germline mismatch at one end, possibly a read error. The genes are TRBV28 and TRBJ2-7; tentative D call: TRBD2 (7 bases). Germline CDR1 is MDHEN and CDR2 is SYDVKM. The CDR3 contains 14 residues. The DNA for the CDR3 is TGTGCCAGCAGTTTTTTACGGGGGGCCTATGAGCAGTACTTC. Its translation is CASSFLRGAYEQYF. The whole variable domain, filled in from reference TRBV28 and TRBJ2-7, reads DVKVTQSSRYLVKRTGEKVFLECVQDMDHENMFWYRQDPGLGLRLIYFSYDVKMKEKGDIPEGYSVSREKKERFSLILESASTNQTSMYLCASSFLRGAYEQYFGPGTRLTVT.

On this clonotype: At one end the junction does not follow the germline gene, possibly because of a read error. This rearrangement joins TRBV18 to TRBJ2-3; no reliable D call. CDR1 and CDR2 from the germline V gene are KGHSH and LQKENI. The CDR3 totals 15 residues. The DNA for the CDR3 is TGTGCCAGATCACCACCAGAATCGCCGGTCAATACGCAGTATTTT. Its translation: CARSPPESPVNTQYF.

Only one count was recorded for this clonotype. As the CDR3 is not closed by the conserved phenylalanine or tryptophan, this likely results from a read error. V is TRBV2 and J is TRBJ2-7; perhaps TRBD1 as D (6 bases). The CDR3 contains 15 residues. CDR1 and CDR2 (germline): SNHLY, FYNNEI. The CDR3 loop is CASSENRAVSYEQYS. CDR3 bases: TGCGCCAGCAGTGAGAACAGGGCGGTCTCCTACGAGCAGTACTCA.

This rearrangement joins TRBV5-4 to TRBJ2-1; D possibly corresponds to TRBD2 (5 bases). CDR3 length: 14 amino acids. CDR1 SGHNT and CDR2 YYREEE come from the germline V gene (reference sequence). V was cut by 7 bases and J by 5 bases, with 16 bases left in between. For the CDR3, the DNA is TGTGCCAGCGGACGCCAAGGGAGCCACAATGAGCAGTTCTTC. It encodes CASGRQGSHNEQFF.

Turning to this clonotype: At one of its ends the junction is not consistent with the germline gene, which may arise from a read error. The chain carries TRBV29-1 and TRBJ2-5; no reliable D call. This CDR3 contains 11 residues. The V gene's germline CDR1 is SQVTM and CDR2 ANQGSEA. The CDR3 region has the DNA TGCAGGGTTGAAGATATGGAGACCCAGTACTTC. Its translation is CRVEDMETQYF.

To note about this clonotype: The conserved phenylalanine or tryptophan normally closing the CDR3 is absent here, so this likely arose from a read error. V is TRBV11-2 and J is TRBJ2-1; TRBD2 aligns across 9 bases. Germline V gene data show CDR1 as SGHAT and CDR2 as FQNNGV. The CDR3 loop spans 16 amino acids. V lost 0 bases, J lost 7 bases, and 7 bases stayed unmatched. CDR3 sequence reads: CASSLEYLAGMNEQFL. CDR3 bases: TGTGCCAGCAGCTTAGAGTACCTAGCGGGAATGAATGAGCAGTTCTTA.

This clonotype came up once. The CDR3 bases are TGTGCCAGCAGCCCGCCCTCGAAGGTCAGGAAGGACTTCCAAGAGACCCAGTACTTC. This codes for CASSPPSKVRKDFQETQYF. The rearrangement links TRBV11-1 to TRBJ2-5, with D possibly being TRBD2 (5 bases). Germline V gene sequence: CDR1 SGHAT, CDR2 FQDESV (reference sequence). Trimming left V 5 bases short and J 1 base short, with 26 bases between. This CDR3 is built from 19 residues.

Of note for this clonotype: The CDR3 carries no conserved terminal phenylalanine or tryptophan, so it likely arises from a read error. The chain has TRBV7-9 and TRBJ2-7; 7 bases are shared with TRBD2. The trim removed 5 bases at V and 5 bases at J, leaving 9 bases unmatched. This CDR3 region has 14 residues. Germline CDR1 is SEHNR and CDR2 is FQNEAQ (reference sequence). CDR3 DNA: TGTGCCAGCAGCACCCTTGGGGGGGAAAACGAGCAGTACTTG. Translation: CASSTLGGENEQYL.

This sequence joins TRBV6-1 and TRBJ1-2; 7 bases align to TRBD1. Per germline, CDR1 MNHNS and CDR2 SASEGT. V was clipped by 9 bases and J by 4 bases; unmatched bases: 11. The CDR3 has 14 amino acids. CDR3 sequence (DNA): TGTGCCAGTAGCCCTCCGCGGGACAGCTATGGCTACACCTTC. Its protein is CASSPPRDSYGYTF.

This clonotype has at least ten counts. J is TRBJ1-1 and V is TRBV7-8, with TRBD1 as a possible D gene (6 bases). This CDR3 region has 17 residues. With 4 bases removed from V and 6 bases from J, the gap between germline ends came to 24 bases. Germline V gives CDR1 SGHVS, CDR2 FQNEAQ. CDR3 nucleotides: TGTGCCAGCAGCTCACTTCAGGGGAACGGAGGTAGCGCTGAAGCTTTCTTT. Protein sequence: CASSSLQGNGGSAEAFF.

Note on this clonotype: This clone may be a read error of a much larger clone one base away. V and J are TRBV11-2 and TRBJ2-4; D perhaps matches TRBD2 (6 bases). CDR3 length: 14 residues. The germline CDR1 and CDR2 sequences are SGHAT and FQNNGV. V was shortened by 4 bases and J by 4 bases, with 11 bases between the two germline ends. The CDR3 region has the DNA TGTGCCAGCAGCTCGGCGGGACCGAAAAACATTCAGTACTTC. Translation gives CASSSAGPKNIQYF.

A word on this clonotype: The CDR3 ends on some other residue instead of the conserved phenylalanine or tryptophan, so this is likely a read error. It is unclear where the CDR3 begins or ends on the DNA, so no DNA is shown, and the CDR3 is as TCRdb lists it. The chain uses TRBV14 and TRBJ1-1; the table's D call, TRBD1, has no DNA check behind it. The germline CDR1 and CDR2 sequences are SGHDN and FVKESK. With termini counted, the CDR3 has 15 amino acids. CDR3 protein: CASSQDSRDRSEVFI.

Worth noting for this clonotype: Relative to the germline gene, one junction end is altered; a read error may explain this. The chain is built from TRBV4-2 and TRBJ2-5; D unresolved. Germline CDR1 is LGHNA and CDR2 is YNFKEQ. The CDR3 has 15 residues. The CDR3 loop is CVSSRTDEYQETQYF. The CDR3 bases are TGTGTCAGCAGTAGGACGGACGAGTACCAAGAGACCCAGTACTTC.

The chain has TRBV29-1 and TRBJ2-7; D unresolved. Germline V gives CDR1 SQVTM, CDR2 ANQGSEA. The ends were cut back, 7 bases at V and 5 bases at J, with 15 bases in the middle. This CDR3 is built from 12 residues. The CDR3: CSAGCDNHEQYF. CDR3 DNA: TGCAGCGCGGGTTGTGATAATCACGAGCAGTACTTC.

In the case of this clonotype: One end of the junction does not line up with germline, which may come from a read error. The J gene is TRBJ2-5, the V gene TRBV11-2; 8 bases map to TRBD2. Germline CDR1 and CDR2: SGHAT and FQNNGV. This CDR3 is built from 16 residues. The chain's CDR3 is CAINQTPGGRKETQHF. CDR3 coding DNA: TGTGCCATCAACCAAACTCCTGGCGGGAGGAAAGAGACCCAGCACTTC.

A remark on this clonotype: Relative to the germline gene, one junction end is altered; a read error may explain this. This chain joins TRBV7-9 and TRBJ2-3; 8 bases fit TRBD1. The length of the CDR3 is 15 residues. CDR1 is SEHNR and CDR2 is FQNEAQ in the germline V gene (reference sequence). The CDR3 region has the DNA TGTGCCTGCAGCTCGGACAGGGACGGGGCAGATACGCAGTATTTT. Amino acids: CACSSDRDGADTQYF.

This clonotype was seen ten or more times. The junction does not match germline at one end; this may be a read error. The chain couples TRBV10-2 to TRBJ2-7; 10 bases match TRBD1. Per germline, CDR1 WSHSY and CDR2 SAAADI. This CDR3 comprises 14 residues. The CDR3 here is CASSRDRGIDEQYF. The DNA of the CDR3 is TGCGCCAGCAGCCGGGACAGGGGTATCGACGAGCAGTATTTC.

As for this clonotype: At one of its ends the junction is not consistent with the germline gene, which may arise from a read error. The chain uses TRBV4-2 and TRBJ2-1; D might be TRBD1 or TRBD2, each matching 5 bases. The CDR3 contains 15 residues. The V gene's germline CDR1 is LGHNA and CDR2 YNFKEQ. The DNA of the CDR3 is TGTGCAAGCAGCCAAGAGAGAGGGTTCAGGGATGAGCAGTTCTTC. Encoded protein: CASSQERGFRDEQFF.

This clonotype was found many times. J is TRBJ2-7 and V is TRBV12-3 or TRBV12-4, with D tentatively TRBD1 (5 bases). The CDR3 runs to 14 residues. V was trimmed by 6 bases and J by 3 bases, leaving 15 bases between them. The CDR3 coding sequence is TGTGCCAGCAGACTTAGGGGCAGAGTCTACGAGCAGTACTTC. Amino acids: CASRLRGRVYEQYF.

The V gene is TRBV4-1, the J gene TRBJ2-2; TRBD1 is a possible D gene (5 bases). The V and J ends lost 4 bases and 2 bases respectively, with 11 bases between them. The V gene's germline CDR1 is MGHRA and CDR2 YSYEKL. The CDR3 contains 15 residues. CDR3 protein: CASSPGAVNTGELFF. DNA for the CDR3: TGCGCCAGCAGCCCTGGGGCCGTTAACACCGGGGAGCTGTTTTTT.

This clonotype was seen ten or more times. This may be a read error: a much more frequent sequence differs by one nucleotide. CDR3 residues: CASSHGGTSTEAFF. Written as DNA, the CDR3 is TGTGCCAGCAGTCACGGGGGGACGTCGACTGAAGCTTTCTTT. The gene calls are TRBV6-5 and TRBJ1-1, with TRBD1 as a possible D gene (5 bases). The V end was cut by 5 bases, the J end by 5 bases, with 15 bases between. Germline CDR1 and CDR2: MNHEY and SVGAGI. The CDR3 has 14 amino acids.

About this clonotype itself: The junction departs from germline at one end; a sequencing error may be responsible. The rearrangement links TRBV4-2 to TRBJ2-1; D call uncertain. The CDR3 covers 15 residues. Germline V gene data show CDR1 as LGHNA and CDR2 as YNFKEQ. CDR3 nucleotides: TGTGCCAGCAGCCATGTTAGTTTTTCCTGCAATGAGCAGTTTTTC. Protein: CASSHVSFSCNEQFF.

On this clonotype itself: One junction end does not reproduce the germline sequence, and a read error may be involved. The chain links TRBV6-5 to TRBJ2-7; D could derive from TRBD1 or TRBD2 (5 bases each). Germline V gene sequence: CDR1 MNHEY, CDR2 SVGAGI. This CDR3 is built from 15 residues. CDR3 in amino acids: CATSLHAVGTYEQYF. CDR3 coding DNA: TGTGCCACCAGCCTGCATGCGGTGGGGACCTACGAGCAATACTTC.

This clonotype was counted a few times. J is TRBJ2-7 and V is TRBV5-5, with D possibly TRBD1 on 5 matching bases. There are 15 residues in the CDR3. Germline V gene lookup returns CDR1 SGHKS and CDR2 YYEKEE (reference sequence). Between the trimmed V and J ends, which lost 6 bases and 0 bases, there was a span of 16 bases. Here the CDR3 DNA reads TGTGCCAGCAAGCAGGGATTGCAGAGCTCCTACGAGCAGTACTTC. It translates to CASKQGLQSSYEQYF.